This is a list of T cell receptor beta chains from one sample in a study of CD4 T cells in relation to SARS-CoV-2 and coronaviruses. These receptors' targets are unknown. Assay used: immunoSEQ multiplex PCR; TCRdb lists only in-frame clones, some missing. The top ten clones hold 9.5% to 12% of a sample with roughly 20,000 clones, approximately 68% of them seen once. What was sequenced was CD4+ T cells from PBMCs, cultured in vitro. The receptors were sampled from a human donor in good health. CDR3s include the opening cysteine and the closing phenylalanine or tryptophan. Fields, in order: clone size, J gene, CDR3 length, D gene, V gene, CDR3 protein, CDR3 DNA. D genes are given only for firm matches. Clone size is not always given. Where it is, it says once, few, many or a class for expanded clones.

NA | TRBJ2-1 | 15 | TRBD2 | TRBV6-2/TRBV6-3 | CASSPPGLGYNEQFF | TGTGCCAGCAGTCCACCGGGACTAGGTTACAATGAGCAGTTCTTC
once | TRBJ2-7 | 17 | NA | TRBV18 | CASSSSPGAIPSYEQYF | TGTGCCAGCTCATCAAGTCCAGGGGCTATTCCCAGCTACGAGCAGTACTTC
once | TRBJ2-7 | 15 | NA | TRBV11-2 | CASSSLTLSSYEQYF | TGTGCCAGCAGCTCCCTGACACTTTCCTCCTACGAGCAGTACTTC
NA | TRBJ1-2 | 11 | NA | TRBV29-1 | CSVAETAGYTF | TGCAGCGTTGCAGAGACAGCCGGCTACACCTTC
NA | TRBJ2-1 | 16 | NA | TRBV9 | CASSVAPRGAYNEQFF | TGTGCCAGCAGCGTAGCCCCTAGGGGAGCCTACAATGAGCAGTTCTTC
once | TRBJ2-5 | 16 | TRBD2 | TRBV5-1 | CASSLAGGTSAETQYF | TGCGCCAGCAGCTTGGCCGGGGGGACTAGTGCGGAGACCCAGTACTTC
few | TRBJ1-1 | 15 | TRBD1 | TRBV5-1 | CASSVGTVWNTEAFF | TGCGCCAGCAGCGTCGGGACAGTTTGGAACACTGAAGCTTTCTTT
NA | TRBJ2-1 | 14 | NA | TRBV7-9 | CASSLERRAIEQFF | TGTGCCAGCAGCTTAGAGCGGAGGGCGATTGAGCAGTTCTTC
NA | TRBJ1-1 | 13 | NA | TRBV2 | CASRAGGKTEAFF | TGTGCCAGCAGGGCTGGAGGGAAAACTGAAGCTTTCTTT
NA | TRBJ1-1 | 14 | TRBD1 | TRBV14 | CASSQATGITEAFF | TGTGCCAGCAGCCAAGCGACAGGGATCACTGAAGCTTTCTTT
few | TRBJ1-6 | 13 | NA | TRBV5-1 | CASSSQGDSPLHF | TGCGCCAGCAGTTCTCAGGGAGATTCACCCCTCCACTTT
NA | TRBJ2-3 | 16 | TRBD2 | TRBV2 | CASSALGGRDTDTQYF | TGTGCCAGCAGTGCTTTGGGCGGGAGGGACACAGATACGCAGTATTTT
once | TRBJ2-1 | 14 | TRBD1 | TRBV29-1 | CSGGDRASYNEQFF | TGCAGCGGGGGGGACAGGGCCTCCTACAATGAGCAGTTCTTC
NA | TRBJ2-2 | 16 | TRBD2 | TRBV5-6 | CASRAGKRDDTGELFF | TGTGCCAGCAGGGCGGGGAAGCGGGACGACACCGGGGAGCTGTTTTTT
NA | TRBJ2-7 | 15 | TRBD2 | TRBV6-5 | CASSYSRLAGSEQYF | TGTGCCAGCAGTTACTCGAGACTAGCGGGGAGCGAGCAGTACTTC
NA | TRBJ2-5 | 18 | TRBD2 | TRBV5-1 | CASSLGTSGAILQETQYF | TGCGCCAGCAGCTTGGGGACTAGCGGGGCGATTCTCCAAGAGACCCAGTACTTC
NA | TRBJ2-3 | 13 | TRBD2 | TRBV2 | CASSGGGANTQYF | TGTGCCAGCAGTGGCGGGGGGGCAAATACGCAGTATTTT
NA | TRBJ2-2 | 15 | TRBD1 | TRBV18 | CASSPPTGITGELFF | TGTGCCAGCTCACCACCGACAGGGATCACCGGGGAGCTGTTTTTT
NA | TRBJ2-1 | 14 | NA | TRBV19 | CARLGRHSYNEQFF | TGTGCCCGCCTTGGCAGGCATTCCTACAATGAGCAGTTCTTC
few | TRBJ1-5 | 16 | TRBD1 | TRBV19 | CASSTGTGAWSQPQHF | TGTGCCAGTAGTACAGGGACAGGGGCCTGGAGTCAGCCCCAGCATTTT
NA | TRBJ1-1 | 16 | NA | TRBV5-1 | CASSSIRLGGNTEAFF | TGCGCCAGCAGCAGTATAAGACTGGGTGGGAACACTGAAGCTTTCTTT
NA | TRBJ2-7 | 14 | NA | TRBV5-4 | CASSTGDEPYEQYF | TGTGCCAGCAGTACAGGTGACGAACCCTACGAGCAGTACTTC
NA | TRBJ1-6 | 16 | TRBD1 | TRBV5-4 | CASSTTGVLYNSPLHF | TGTGCCAGCTCCACTACAGGGGTACTTTATAATTCACCCCTCCACTTT
NA | TRBJ2-7 | 15 | TRBD1 | TRBV18 | CASSPDRGLQYEQYF | TGTGCCAGCTCACCGGACAGGGGGCTTCAATACGAGCAGTACTTC
NA | TRBJ2-1 | 17 | TRBD2 | TRBV3-1/TRBV3-2 | CASSQVASGSLYNEQFF | TGTGCCAGCAGCCAAGTGGCTAGCGGGAGTCTATACAATGAGCAGTTCTTC
NA | TRBJ2-3 | 14 | TRBD2 | TRBV7-8 | CASSFGGAGDTQYF | TGTGCCAGCAGCTTCGGGGGGGCCGGGGATACGCAGTATTTT
NA | TRBJ2-3 | 19 | NA | TRBV2 | CASSALVAAPALSTDTQYF | TGTGCCAGCAGTGCCCTAGTTGCTGCTCCCGCCCTTAGCACAGATACGCAGTATTTT
NA | TRBJ1-6 | 15 | TRBD1 | TRBV6-5 | CASGRDSSYNSPLHF | TGTGCCAGCGGTAGGGACAGCTCCTATAATTCACCCCTCCACTTT
NA | TRBJ2-7 | 17 | TRBD2 | TRBV6-2/TRBV6-3 | CASSEAGFGTLSYEQYF | TGTGCCAGCAGCGAAGCGGGGTTCGGGACCCTATCCTACGAGCAGTACTTC
NA | TRBJ2-7 | 16 | NA | TRBV4-3 | CASSQGAGGASYEQYF | TGCGCCAGCAGCCAAGGGGCGGGCGGGGCTTCCTACGAGCAGTACTTC
few | TRBJ2-1 | 16 | TRBD1 | TRBV10-1 | CASSESPGGSYNEQFF | TGCGCCAGCAGTGAGTCCCCAGGGGGATCCTACAATGAGCAGTTCTTC
medium-sized | TRBJ2-7 | 14 | TRBD2 | TRBV7-8 | CASSLREGGREQYF | TGTGCCAGCAGCCTGCGGGAGGGGGGGAGGGAGCAGTACTTC
NA | TRBJ1-4 | 14 | TRBD1 | TRBV18 | CASSWGQGGEKLFF | TGTGCCAGCTCCTGGGGACAGGGTGGAGAAAAACTGTTTTTT
NA | TRBJ2-7 | 12 | NA | TRBV6-6 | CASSYSMGEQYF | TGTGCCAGCAGTTACTCGATGGGCGAGCAGTACTTC
NA | TRBJ1-6 | 15 | TRBD1 | TRBV3-1/TRBV3-2 | CASSQGQGVNSPLHF | TGTGCCAGCAGCCAAGGACAGGGGGTCAATTCACCCCTCCACTTT
NA | TRBJ2-1 | 16 | TRBD2 | TRBV2 | CASSEAERGGLDEQFF | TGTGCCAGCAGTGAAGCTGAGCGGGGGGGCCTCGATGAGCAGTTCTTC
NA | TRBJ1-2 | 16 | NA | TRBV3-1/TRBV3-2 | CASSQDRGRPNYGYTF | TGTGCCAGCAGCCAAGATAGGGGCAGGCCTAACTATGGCTACACCTTC
NA | TRBJ2-5 | 15 | TRBD2 | TRBV10-3 | CAISGYSGSGETQYF | TGTGCCATCAGTGGATATAGCGGGAGCGGAGAGACCCAGTACTTC
NA | TRBJ1-3 | 15 | TRBD1 | TRBV11-2 | CASSLEDRMRNTIYF | TGTGCCAGCAGCTTAGAGGACAGGATGAGAAACACCATATATTTT
NA | TRBJ2-5 | 12 | NA | TRBV14 | CASSQVTETQYF | TGTGCCAGCAGCCAAGTCACCGAGACCCAGTACTTC
NA | TRBJ2-2 | 15 | NA | TRBV6-5 | CATRGQTVGTGELFF | TGTGCCACCCGGGGCCAGACAGTAGGCACCGGGGAGCTGTTTTTT